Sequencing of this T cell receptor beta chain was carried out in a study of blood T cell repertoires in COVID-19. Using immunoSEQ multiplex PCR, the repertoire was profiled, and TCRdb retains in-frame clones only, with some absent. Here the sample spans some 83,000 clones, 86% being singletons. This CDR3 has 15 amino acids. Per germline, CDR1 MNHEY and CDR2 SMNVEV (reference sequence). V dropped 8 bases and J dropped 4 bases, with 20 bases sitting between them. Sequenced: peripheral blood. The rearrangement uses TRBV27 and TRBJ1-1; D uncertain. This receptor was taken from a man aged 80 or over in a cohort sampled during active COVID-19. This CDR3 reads CASAYVLALGTEAFF. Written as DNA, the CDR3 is TGTGCCAGCGCATACGTTCTAGCATTGGGCACTGAAGCTTTCTTT.